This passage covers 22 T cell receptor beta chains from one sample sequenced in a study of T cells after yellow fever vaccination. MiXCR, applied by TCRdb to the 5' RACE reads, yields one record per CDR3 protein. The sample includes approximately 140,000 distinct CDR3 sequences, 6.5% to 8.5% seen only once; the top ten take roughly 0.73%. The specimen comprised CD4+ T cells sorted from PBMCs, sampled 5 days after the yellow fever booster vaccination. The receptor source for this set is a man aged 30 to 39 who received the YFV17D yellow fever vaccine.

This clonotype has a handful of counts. The CDR3 loop is CASRGQGASGELFF. CDR3 bases: TGTGCCAGCAGGGGACAGGGGGCGTCCGGGGAGCTGTTTTTT. The chain uses TRBV12-3 or TRBV12-4 and TRBJ2-2; 12 nucleotides line up with TRBD1. CDR3 length: 14 amino acids. V was pared by 6 bases and J by 6 bases, with 2 bases of the junction left unmatched.

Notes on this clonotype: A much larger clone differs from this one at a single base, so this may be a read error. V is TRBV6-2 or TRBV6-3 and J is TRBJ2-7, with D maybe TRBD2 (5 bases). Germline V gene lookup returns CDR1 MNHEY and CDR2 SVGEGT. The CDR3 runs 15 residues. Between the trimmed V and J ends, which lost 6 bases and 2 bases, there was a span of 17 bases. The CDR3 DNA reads TGTGCCAGCAGCTCGAGGGTGCGACCCCCCTACGAGCAGTACTTC. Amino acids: CASSSRVRPPYEQYF.

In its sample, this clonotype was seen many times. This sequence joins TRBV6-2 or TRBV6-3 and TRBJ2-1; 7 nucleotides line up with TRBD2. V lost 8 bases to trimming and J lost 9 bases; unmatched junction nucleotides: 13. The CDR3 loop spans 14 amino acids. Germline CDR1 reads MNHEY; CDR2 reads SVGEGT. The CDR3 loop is CASSPQGGRSEQFF. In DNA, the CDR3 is TGTGCCAGCTCCCCCCAGGGAGGGCGGAGTGAGCAGTTCTTC.

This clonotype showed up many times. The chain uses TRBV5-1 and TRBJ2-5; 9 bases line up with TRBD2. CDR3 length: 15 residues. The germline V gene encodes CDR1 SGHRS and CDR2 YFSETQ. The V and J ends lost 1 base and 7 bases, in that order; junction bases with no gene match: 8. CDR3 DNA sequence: TGCGCCAGCAGCTTGACCCTAGCGGGAACGGGGACCCAGTACTTC. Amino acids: CASSLTLAGTGTQYF.

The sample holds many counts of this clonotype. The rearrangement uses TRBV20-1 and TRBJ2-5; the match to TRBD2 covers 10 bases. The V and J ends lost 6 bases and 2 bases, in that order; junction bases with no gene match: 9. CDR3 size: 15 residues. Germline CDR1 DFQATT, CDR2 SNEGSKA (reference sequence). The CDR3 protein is CSAILAGGSQETQYF. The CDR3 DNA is TGCAGTGCCATCTTAGCGGGAGGTTCTCAAGAGACCCAGTACTTC.

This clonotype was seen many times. The CDR3 loop reads CASSSRDTSYNEQFF. Written as DNA, the CDR3 is TGTGCCAGCAGTAGCCGGGACACCTCCTACAATGAGCAGTTCTTC. The chain has TRBV6-1 and TRBJ2-1; D is possibly TRBD1 (6 bases). The CDR3 has 15 residues. Germline V gene sequence: CDR1 MNHNS, CDR2 SASEGT. V was cut by 5 bases and J by 0 bases, with 11 bases left in between.

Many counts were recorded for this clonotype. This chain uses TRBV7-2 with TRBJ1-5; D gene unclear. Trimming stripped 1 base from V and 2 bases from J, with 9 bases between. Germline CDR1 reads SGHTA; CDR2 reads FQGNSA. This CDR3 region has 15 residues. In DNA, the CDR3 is TGTGCCAGCAGCTTAGGGTTTGGAGGCAATCAGCCCCAGCATTTT. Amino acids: CASSLGFGGNQPQHF.

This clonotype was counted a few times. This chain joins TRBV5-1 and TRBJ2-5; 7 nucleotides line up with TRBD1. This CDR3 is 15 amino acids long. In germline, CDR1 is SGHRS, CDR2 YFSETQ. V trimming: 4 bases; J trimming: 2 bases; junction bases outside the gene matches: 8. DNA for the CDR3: TGCGCCAGCAGCGCCACAGGGGCGAGACAAGAGACCCAGTACTTC. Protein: CASSATGARQETQYF.

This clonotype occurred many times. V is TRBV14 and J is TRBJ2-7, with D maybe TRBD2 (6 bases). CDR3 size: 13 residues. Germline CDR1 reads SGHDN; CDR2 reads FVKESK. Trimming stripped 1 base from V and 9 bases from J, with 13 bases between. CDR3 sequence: CASSQVNLGGQYF. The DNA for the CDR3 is TGTGCCAGCAGCCAAGTTAATCTCGGGGGGCAGTACTTC.

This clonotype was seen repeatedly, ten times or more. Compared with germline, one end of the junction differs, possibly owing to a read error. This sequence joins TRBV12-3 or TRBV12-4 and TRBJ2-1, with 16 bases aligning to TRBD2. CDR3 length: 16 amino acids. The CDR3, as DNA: TGTGCCAGCAGTGCGCTCCCGGGACTAGCGGGAGGGCCGACTCTCTTC. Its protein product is CASSALPGLAGGPTLF.

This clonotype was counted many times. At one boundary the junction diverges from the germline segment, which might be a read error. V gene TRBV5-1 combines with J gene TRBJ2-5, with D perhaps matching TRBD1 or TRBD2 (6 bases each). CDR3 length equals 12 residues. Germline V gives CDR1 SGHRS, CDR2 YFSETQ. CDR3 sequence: CASSLAAEGGFF. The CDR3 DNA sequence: TGCGCCAGCAGCTTGGCCGCGGAGGGGGGCTTCTTC.

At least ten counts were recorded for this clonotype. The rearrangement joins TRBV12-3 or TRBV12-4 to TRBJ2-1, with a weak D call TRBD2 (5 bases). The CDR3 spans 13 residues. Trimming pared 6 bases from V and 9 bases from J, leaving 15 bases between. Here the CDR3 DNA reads TGTGCCAGCAGCTTTACTGCTAGCAGTGAGCAGTTCTTC. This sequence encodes CASSFTASSEQFF.

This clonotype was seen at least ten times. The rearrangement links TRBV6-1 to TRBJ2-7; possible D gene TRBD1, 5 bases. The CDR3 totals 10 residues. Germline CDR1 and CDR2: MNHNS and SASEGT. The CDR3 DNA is TGTGCTCGACAGCATTACGAGCAGTACTTC. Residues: CARQHYEQYF.

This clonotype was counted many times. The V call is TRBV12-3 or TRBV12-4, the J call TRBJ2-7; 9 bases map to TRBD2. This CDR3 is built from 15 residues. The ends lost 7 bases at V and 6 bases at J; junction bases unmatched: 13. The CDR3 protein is CASTPQGTSFGEQYF. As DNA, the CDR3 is TGTGCCAGCACGCCCCAGGGGACTAGCTTCGGCGAGCAGTACTTC.

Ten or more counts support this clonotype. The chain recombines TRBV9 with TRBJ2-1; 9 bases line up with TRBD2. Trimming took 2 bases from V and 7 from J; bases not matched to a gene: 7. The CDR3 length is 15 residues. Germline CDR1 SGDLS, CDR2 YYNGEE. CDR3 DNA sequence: TGTGCCAGCAGCGTTAGTAGCGGGAGTGGAAATGAGCAGTTCTTC. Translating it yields CASSVSSGSGNEQFF.

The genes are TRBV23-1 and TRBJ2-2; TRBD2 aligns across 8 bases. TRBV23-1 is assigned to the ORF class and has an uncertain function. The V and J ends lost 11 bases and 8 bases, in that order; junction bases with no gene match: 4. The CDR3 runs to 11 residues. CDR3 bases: TGCGCCCGGGGGGGTACGGGGGAGCTGTTTTTT. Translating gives CARGGTGELFF.

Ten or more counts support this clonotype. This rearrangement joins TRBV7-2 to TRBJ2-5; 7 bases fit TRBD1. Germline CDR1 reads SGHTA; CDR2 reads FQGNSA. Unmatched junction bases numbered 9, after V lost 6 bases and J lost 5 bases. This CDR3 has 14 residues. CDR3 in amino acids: CASRRMDRLETQYF. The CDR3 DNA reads TGTGCCAGCAGACGTATGGACAGGTTGGAGACCCAGTACTTC.

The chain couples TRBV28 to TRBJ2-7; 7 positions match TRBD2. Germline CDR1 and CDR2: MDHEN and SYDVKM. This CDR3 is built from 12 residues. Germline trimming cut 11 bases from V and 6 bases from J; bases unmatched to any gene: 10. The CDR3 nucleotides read TGTGCCGGAAAGGGACTATCACGCGAGCAGTACTTC. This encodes CAGKGLSREQYF.

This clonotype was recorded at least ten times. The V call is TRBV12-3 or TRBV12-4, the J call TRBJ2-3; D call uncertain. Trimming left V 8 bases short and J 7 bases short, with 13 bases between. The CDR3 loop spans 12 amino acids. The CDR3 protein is CASGSYLNTQYF. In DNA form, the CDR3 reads TGTGCCAGCGGCTCTTACCTCAATACGCAGTATTTT.

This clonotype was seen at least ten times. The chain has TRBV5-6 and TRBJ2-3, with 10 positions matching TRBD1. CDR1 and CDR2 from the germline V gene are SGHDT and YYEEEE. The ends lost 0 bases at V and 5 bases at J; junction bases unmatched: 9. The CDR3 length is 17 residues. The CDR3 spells CASSLEGGDRGGDTQYF. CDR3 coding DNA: TGTGCCAGCAGCTTGGAGGGGGGGGACAGGGGCGGAGATACGCAGTATTTT.

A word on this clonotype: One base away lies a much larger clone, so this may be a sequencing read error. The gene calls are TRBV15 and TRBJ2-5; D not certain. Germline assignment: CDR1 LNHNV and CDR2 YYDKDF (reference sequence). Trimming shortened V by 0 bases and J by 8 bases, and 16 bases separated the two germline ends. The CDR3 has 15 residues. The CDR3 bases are TGTGCCACCAGCAGAGATCAGAGAGCGAAGGTAACCCAGTACTTC. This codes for CATSRDQRAKVTQYF.

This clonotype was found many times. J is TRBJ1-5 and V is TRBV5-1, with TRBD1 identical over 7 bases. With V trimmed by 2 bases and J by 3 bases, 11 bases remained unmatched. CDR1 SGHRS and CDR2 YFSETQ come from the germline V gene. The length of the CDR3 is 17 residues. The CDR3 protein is CASSFDRQGSFNQPQHF. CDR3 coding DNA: TGCGCCAGCAGCTTTGACCGACAGGGATCCTTCAATCAGCCCCAGCATTTT. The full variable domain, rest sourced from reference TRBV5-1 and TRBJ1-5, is KAGVTQTPRYLIKTRGQQVTLSCSPISGHRSVSWYQQTPGQGLQFLFEYFSETQRNKGNFPGRFSGRQFSNSRSEMNVSTLELGDSALYLCASSFDRQGSFNQPQHFGDGTRLSIL.